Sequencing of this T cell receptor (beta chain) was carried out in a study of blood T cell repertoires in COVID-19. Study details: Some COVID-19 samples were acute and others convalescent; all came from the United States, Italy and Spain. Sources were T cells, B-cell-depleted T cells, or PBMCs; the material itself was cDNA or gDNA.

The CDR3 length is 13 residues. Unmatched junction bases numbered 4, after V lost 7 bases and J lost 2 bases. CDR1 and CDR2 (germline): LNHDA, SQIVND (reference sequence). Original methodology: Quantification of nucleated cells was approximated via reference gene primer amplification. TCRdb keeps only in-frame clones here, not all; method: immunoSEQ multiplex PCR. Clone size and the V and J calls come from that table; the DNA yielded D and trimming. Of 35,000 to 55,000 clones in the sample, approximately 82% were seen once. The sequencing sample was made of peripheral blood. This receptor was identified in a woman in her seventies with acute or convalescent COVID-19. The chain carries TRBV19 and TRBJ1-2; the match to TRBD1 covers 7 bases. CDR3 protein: CASIGQVNYGYTF. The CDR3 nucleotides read TGTGCCAGTATTGGACAGGTCAACTATGGCTACACCTTC.